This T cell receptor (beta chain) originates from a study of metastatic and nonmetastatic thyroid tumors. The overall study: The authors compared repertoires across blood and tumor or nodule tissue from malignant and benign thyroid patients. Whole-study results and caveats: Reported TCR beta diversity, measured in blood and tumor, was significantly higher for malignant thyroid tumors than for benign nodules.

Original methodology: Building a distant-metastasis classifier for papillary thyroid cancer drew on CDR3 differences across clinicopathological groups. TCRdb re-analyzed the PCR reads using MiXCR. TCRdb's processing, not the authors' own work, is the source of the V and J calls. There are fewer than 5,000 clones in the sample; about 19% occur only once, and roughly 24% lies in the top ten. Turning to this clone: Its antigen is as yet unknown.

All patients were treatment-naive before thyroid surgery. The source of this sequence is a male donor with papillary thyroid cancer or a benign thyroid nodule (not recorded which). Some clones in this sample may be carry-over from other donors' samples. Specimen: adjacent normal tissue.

CDR3: CAWSKGARTEAFF. The CDR3 DNA reads TGTGCCTGGAGTAAGGGGGCGCGGACTGAAGCTTTCTTT. This chain joins TRBV30 and TRBJ1-1, with 7 bases fitting TRBD1. V shed 2 bases and J 5 bases; nucleotides not matched to a gene: 5. CDR1 and CDR2 from the germline V gene are GTSNPN and SVGIG (reference sequence). The CDR3 totals 13 residues.